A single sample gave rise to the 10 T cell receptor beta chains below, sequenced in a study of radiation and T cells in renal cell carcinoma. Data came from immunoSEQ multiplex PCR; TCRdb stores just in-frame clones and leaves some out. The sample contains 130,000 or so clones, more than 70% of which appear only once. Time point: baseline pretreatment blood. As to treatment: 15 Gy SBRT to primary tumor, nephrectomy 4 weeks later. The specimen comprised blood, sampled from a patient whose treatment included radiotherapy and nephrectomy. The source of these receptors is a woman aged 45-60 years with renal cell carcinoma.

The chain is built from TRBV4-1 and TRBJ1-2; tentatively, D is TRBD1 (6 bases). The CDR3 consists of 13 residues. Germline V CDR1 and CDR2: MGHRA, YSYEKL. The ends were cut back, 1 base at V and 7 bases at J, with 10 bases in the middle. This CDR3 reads CASSQVGGGGYTF. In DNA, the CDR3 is TGCGCCAGCAGCCAAGTTGGAGGGGGTGGCTACACCTTC.

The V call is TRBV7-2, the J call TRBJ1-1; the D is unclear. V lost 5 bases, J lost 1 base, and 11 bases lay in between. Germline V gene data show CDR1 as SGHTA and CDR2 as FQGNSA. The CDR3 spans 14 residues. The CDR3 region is CASSPRWRNTEAFF. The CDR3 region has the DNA TGTGCCAGCAGCCCCCGGTGGAGGAACACTGAAGCTTTCTTT.

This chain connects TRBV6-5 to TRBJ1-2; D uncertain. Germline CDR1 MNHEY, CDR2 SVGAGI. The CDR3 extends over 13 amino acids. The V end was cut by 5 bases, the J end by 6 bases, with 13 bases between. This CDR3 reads CASSDTVLDGYTF. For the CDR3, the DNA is TGTGCCAGCAGTGACACAGTTTTGGATGGCTACACCTTC.

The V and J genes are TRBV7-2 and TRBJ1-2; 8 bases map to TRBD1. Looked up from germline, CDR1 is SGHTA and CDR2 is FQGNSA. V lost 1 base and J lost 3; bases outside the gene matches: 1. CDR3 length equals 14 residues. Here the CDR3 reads CASSLETGDYGYTF. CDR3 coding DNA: TGTGCCAGCAGCTTAGAGACAGGGGACTATGGCTACACCTTC.

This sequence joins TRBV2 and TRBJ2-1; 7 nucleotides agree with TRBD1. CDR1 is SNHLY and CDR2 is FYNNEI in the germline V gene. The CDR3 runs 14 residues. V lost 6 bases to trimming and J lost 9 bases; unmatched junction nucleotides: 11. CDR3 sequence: CASSKTGYIPEQFF. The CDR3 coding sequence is TGTGCCAGCAGCAAGACAGGGTATATCCCTGAGCAGTTCTTC.

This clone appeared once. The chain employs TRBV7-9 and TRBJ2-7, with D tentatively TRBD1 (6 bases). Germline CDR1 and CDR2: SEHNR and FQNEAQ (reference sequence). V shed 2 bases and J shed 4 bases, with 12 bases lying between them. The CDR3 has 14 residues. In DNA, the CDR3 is TGTGCCAGCAGCTTATCTCGGACAGCTTACGAGCAGTACTTC. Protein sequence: CASSLSRTAYEQYF.

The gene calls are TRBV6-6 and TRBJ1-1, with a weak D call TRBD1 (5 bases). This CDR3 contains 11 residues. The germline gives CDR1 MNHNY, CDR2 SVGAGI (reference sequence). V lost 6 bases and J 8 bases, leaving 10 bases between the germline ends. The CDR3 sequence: CASSRDREAFF. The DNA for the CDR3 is TGTGCCAGCAGCCGTGACAGAGAAGCTTTCTTT.

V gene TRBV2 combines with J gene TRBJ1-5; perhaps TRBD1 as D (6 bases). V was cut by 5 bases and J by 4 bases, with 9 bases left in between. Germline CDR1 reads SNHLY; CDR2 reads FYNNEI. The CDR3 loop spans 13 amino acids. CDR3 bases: TGTGCCAGCAGTTCACAGGGAAATCAGCCCCAGCATTTT. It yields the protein CASSSQGNQPQHF.

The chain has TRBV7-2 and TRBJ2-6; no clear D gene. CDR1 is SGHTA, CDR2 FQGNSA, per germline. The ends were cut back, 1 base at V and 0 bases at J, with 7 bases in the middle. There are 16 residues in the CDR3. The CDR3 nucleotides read TGTGCCAGCAGCTTAGTCGGTAGCTCTGGGGCCAACGTCCTGACTTTC. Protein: CASSLVGSSGANVLTF.

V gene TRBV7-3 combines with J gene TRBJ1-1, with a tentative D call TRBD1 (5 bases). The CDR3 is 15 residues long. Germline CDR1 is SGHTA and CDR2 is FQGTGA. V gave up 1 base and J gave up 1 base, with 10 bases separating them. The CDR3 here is CASSLMPGRNTEAFF. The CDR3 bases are TGTGCCAGCAGCTTAATGCCAGGGAGGAACACTGAAGCTTTCTTT.